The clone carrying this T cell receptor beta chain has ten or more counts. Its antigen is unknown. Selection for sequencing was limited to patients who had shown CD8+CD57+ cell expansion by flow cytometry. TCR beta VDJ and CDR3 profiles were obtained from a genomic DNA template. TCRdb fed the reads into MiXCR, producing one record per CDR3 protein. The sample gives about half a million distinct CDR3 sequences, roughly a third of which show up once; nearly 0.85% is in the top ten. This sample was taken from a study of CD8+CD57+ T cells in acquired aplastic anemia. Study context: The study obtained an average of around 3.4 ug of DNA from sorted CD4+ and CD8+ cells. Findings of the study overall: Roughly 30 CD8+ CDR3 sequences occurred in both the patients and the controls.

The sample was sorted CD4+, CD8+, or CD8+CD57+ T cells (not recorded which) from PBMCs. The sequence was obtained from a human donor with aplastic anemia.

The CDR3 loop reads CASSLVTSTDTQYF. The CDR3 DNA is TGTGCCAGCAGCTTAGTGACTAGCACAGATACGCAGTATTTT. This sequence joins TRBV11-2 and TRBJ2-3; D unclear. Germline loops: CDR1 SGHAT, CDR2 FQNNGV. Trimming pared 1 base from V and 0 bases from J, leaving 5 bases between. This CDR3 is built from 14 residues.